The rows below give T cell receptor beta chains drawn from one sample of a study of technical replicates of blood from a handful of donors. Here immunoSEQ multiplex PCR was the method, and the copy in TCRdb shows in-frame clones only, minus some. The table has about 6,900 clones, about 96% seen once; the top ten hold roughly 7.2%. The specimen was PBMCs. The receptors come from a human donor in good health. Each CDR3 is given with its conserved first and last residue. The D gene is left open where the match is weak. A row's size may be missing; if present it is once, few, many or a size class.

>.|TRBJ2-7|TRBV5-4|TRBD2
CASSLGGTSGIQEQYF
TGTGCCAGCAGCTTGGGAGGGACTAGCGGGATACAAGAGCAGTACTTC
>.|TRBJ2-3|TRBV11-3|TRBD1
CASSPGQGNTQYF
TGTGCCAGCAGCCCCGGACAGGGGAATACGCAGTATTTT
>.|TRBJ2-6|TRBV2|TRBD1
CASSPQGTGVGANVLTF
TGTGCCAGCAGCCCCCAAGGGACAGGGGTCGGGGCCAACGTCCTGACTTTC
>.|TRBJ2-3|TRBV19|.
CASSIFLEVTDTQYF
TGTGCCAGTAGTATCTTCCTAGAGGTCACAGATACGCAGTATTTT
>.|TRBJ1-4|TRBV7-8|TRBD1
CASSLTGGIGEKLFF
TGTGCCAGCAGCCTTACAGGGGGCATTGGGGAAAAACTGTTTTTT
>.|TRBJ2-3|TRBV7-6|.
CASSDHRVRSRTDTQYF
TGTGCCAGCAGCGACCACAGGGTGCGTAGCCGAACAGATACGCAGTATTTT
>.|TRBJ1-2|TRBV29-1|TRBD1
CSVGTGNYGYTF
TGCAGCGTTGGGACAGGAAACTATGGCTACACCTTC
>.|TRBJ1-4|TRBV27|.
CASSLSRQRGEKLFF
TGTGCCAGCAGTTTGTCGCGGCAGAGAGGTGAAAAACTGTTTTTT
>.|TRBJ1-2|TRBV6-1|.
CASSPDRSAYGYTF
TGTGCCAGCAGTCCCGACAGGTCCGCATATGGCTACACCTTC
>.|TRBJ2-7|TRBV7-8|.
CASSLRRSSYEQYF
TGTGCCAGCAGCTTGAGACGGAGCTCCTACGAGCAGTACTTC
>.|TRBJ2-1|TRBV7-6|TRBD2
CASSYTSGSYNEQFF
TGTGCCAGCAGCTATACTAGCGGGAGTTACAATGAGCAGTTCTTC
>once|TRBJ2-7|TRBV10-3|TRBD1
CAIRGTGRPYPPEYEQYF
TGTGCCATCAGAGGGACAGGGAGGCCCTATCCTCCTGAATACGAGCAGTACTTC
>.|TRBJ2-3|TRBV30|TRBD2
CALGTSGSYTQYF
TGTGCCCTCGGGACTAGCGGGAGTTATACGCAGTATTTT
>.|TRBJ2-1|TRBV5-1|.
CASRASSGGSAYNEQFF
TGCGCCAGCAGGGCTAGTAGCGGTGGGTCAGCCTACAATGAGCAGTTCTTC
>.|TRBJ1-2|TRBV18|.
CASSPPSLTGYGYTF
TGTGCCAGCTCACCACCTAGTCTAACGGGCTATGGCTACACCTTC
>.|TRBJ2-1|TRBV11-2|TRBD2
CASSPRGVLAGVGNEQFF
TGTGCCAGCAGCCCCAGAGGTGTCCTAGCGGGGGTGGGGAATGAGCAGTTCTTC
>.|TRBJ2-3|TRBV19|TRBD1
CASSRTGKKAITDTQYF
TGTGCCAGTAGTAGGACAGGGAAGAAAGCTATCACAGATACGCAGTATTTT
>.|TRBJ2-1|TRBV30|TRBD2
CAWKEGGLAGVGSEQFF
TGTGCCTGGAAGGAGGGTGGGCTAGCGGGAGTAGGTAGTGAGCAGTTCTTC
>.|TRBJ1-2|TRBV18|.
CASSPEAGNYYGYTF
TGTGCCAGCTCACCAGAGGCAGGGAACTACTATGGCTACACCTTC
>.|TRBJ2-3|TRBV6-1|.
CASSEVGTLNTQYF
TGTGCCAGCAGTGAAGTCGGGACTCTGAATACGCAGTATTTT
>.|TRBJ2-2|TRBV5-6|.
CASSLGHNTGELFF
TGTGCCAGCAGCTTGGGTCATAACACCGGGGAGCTGTTTTTT
>.|TRBJ1-2|TRBV5-1|.
CASSLPQRYGYTF
TGCGCCAGCAGCTTGCCACAGCGGTATGGCTACACCTTC
>.|TRBJ2-3|TRBV15|TRBD2
CATSRDNLAGDTQYF
TGTGCCACCAGCAGAGATAACCTAGCGGGAGATACGCAGTATTTT
>.|TRBJ1-2|TRBV29-1|.
CSVVGLIPGGYTF
TGCAGCGTTGTGGGACTCATCCCTGGAGGCTACACCTTC
>once|TRBJ1-4|TRBV9|TRBD1
CASSAGQGFSGSNEKLFF
TGTGCCAGCAGCGCGGGACAGGGGTTTTCAGGGTCTAATGAAAAACTGTTTTTT
>.|TRBJ2-1|TRBV10-1|.
CASSESQPPGREQFF
TGCGCCAGCAGTGAGTCGCAGCCCCCTGGGCGAGAGCAGTTCTTC
>.|TRBJ2-5|TRBV27|.
CASSPADSLQETQYF
TGTGCCAGCAGTCCGGCGGACAGCCTCCAAGAGACCCAGTACTTC
>.|TRBJ2-7|TRBV27|TRBD2
CASSLSGTSGRGPYEQYF
TGTGCCAGCAGTTTATCTGGGACTAGCGGGAGGGGCCCCTACGAGCAGTACTTC
>.|TRBJ2-2|TRBV6-1|TRBD2
CASDRLAGEGELFF
TGTGCCAGCGATCGACTAGCGGGAGAAGGGGAGCTGTTTTTT
>.|TRBJ2-7|TRBV18|TRBD1
CASSPSRGYEQYF
TGTGCCAGCTCACCATCCAGGGGGTACGAGCAGTACTTC
>.|TRBJ2-3|TRBV30|.
CAWSVWAGAITDTQYF
TGTGCCTGGAGTGTATGGGCAGGGGCGATCACAGATACGCAGTATTTT
>.|TRBJ1-3|TRBV9|.
CASSVDPSSGNTIYF
TGTGCCAGCAGCGTAGATCCCAGTTCGGGAAACACCATATATTTT
>few|TRBJ2-1|TRBV10-1|TRBD1
CASRGDRGNEQFF
TGCGCCAGCAGGGGGGACAGGGGGAATGAGCAGTTCTTC
>.|TRBJ2-7|TRBV18|.
CASSSGVESYEQYF
TGTGCCAGCTCATCCGGGGTCGAGTCCTACGAGCAGTACTTC
>once|TRBJ1-3|TRBV5-1|.
CASSLSGPGYSGNTIYF
TGCGCCAGCAGCTTGTCAGGCCCGGGGTACTCTGGAAACACCATATATTTT
>.|TRBJ2-3|TRBV27|TRBD1
CASSFGQGPSTDTQYF
TGTGCCAGCAGTTTCGGACAGGGGCCCTCCACAGATACGCAGTATTTT
>.|TRBJ1-2|TRBV28|.
CASSSGAGSYGYTF
TGTGCCAGCAGTTCAGGGGCAGGATCCTATGGCTACACCTTC
>.|TRBJ2-1|TRBV19|.
CASSIDGSSYNEQFF
TGTGCCAGTAGTATAGACGGGAGCTCCTACAATGAGCAGTTCTTC
>.|TRBJ2-5|TRBV4-1|.
CASSRGGVETQYF
TGCGCCAGCAGCCGAGGAGGGGTAGAGACCCAGTACTTC
>.|TRBJ2-7|TRBV10-3|TRBD1
CATRTGGITYEQYF
TGTGCCACAAGGACAGGGGGCATCACCTACGAGCAGTACTTC
>once|TRBJ2-1|TRBV7-9|.
CASSLGSPYNEQFF
TGTGCCAGCAGCTTAGGTTCCCCGTACAATGAGCAGTTCTTC
>.|TRBJ1-4|TRBV28|TRBD1
CASSSAGQGREKLFF
TGTGCCAGCAGTTCCGCCGGACAGGGTAGGGAAAAACTGTTTTTT
>.|TRBJ2-1|TRBV7-8|TRBD2
CASSAISGRAPYSYNEQFF
TGTGCCAGCAGCGCGATTAGCGGGAGGGCCCCTTACTCCTACAATGAGCAGTTCTTC
>once|TRBJ2-5|TRBV6-1|.
CASSEIRSPETQYF
TGTGCCAGCAGTGAAATCCGGAGCCCGGAGACCCAGTACTTC
>.|TRBJ1-2|TRBV4-1|.
CASSQDVSNSNYGYTF
TGCGCCAGCAGCCAAGACGTTAGCAATTCTAACTATGGCTACACCTTC
>.|TRBJ2-7|TRBV5-6|TRBD2
CASSYLAGGFREQYF
TGTGCCAGCAGTTACCTAGCGGGAGGGTTTCGCGAGCAGTACTTC
>.|TRBJ2-1|TRBV29-1|TRBD1
CSVPPGTGLNEQFF
TGCAGCGTTCCCCCCGGGACAGGCCTCAATGAGCAGTTCTTC
>.|TRBJ1-2|TRBV7-3|TRBD1
CASSPTGGGNYGYTF
TGTGCCAGCAGCCCAACAGGGGGAGGGAACTATGGCTACACCTTC
>.|TRBJ2-7|TRBV2|TRBD1
CASSDATTGALSYEQYF
TGTGCCAGCAGTGACGCCACCACAGGGGCGCTCTCATACGAGCAGTACTTC